This paragraph reports one T cell receptor beta chain. Its target is unknown. The sample is drawn from a study of blood T cells in healthy people across ages. Regarding the study as a whole: Long-lived and aged donors differed, with more naive CD4+ cells and higher diversity in the long-lived.

The CDR3 runs 16 residues. CDR1 MNHNS and CDR2 SASEGT come from the germline V gene. Trimming stripped 6 bases from V and 3 bases from J, with 18 bases between. Next came a second PCR, run for roughly 6 to 11 cycles, which used a sample-barcoded 5' primer along with a J-beta primer mix. TCRdb fed the 5' RACE reads into MiXCR, producing one record per CDR3 protein. Found here are under 2 million distinct CDR3 sequences, roughly a third of them singletons; the top ten hold approximately 11%. Every donor provided around 10 milliliters of peripheral blood. This clonotype was obtained from a woman in her twenties or thirties in good health. This chain uses TRBV6-1 with TRBJ2-1; a weak D match, TRBD1 (6 bases). The specimen was blood. DNA of the CDR3: TGTGCCAGCAGCAACCGGGACAACGAATTCTACAATGAGCAGTTCTTC. Amino acids: CASSNRDNEFYNEQFF.